These 9 T cell receptor beta chains came from one sample sequenced in a study of cytomegalovirus exposure and HLA in healthy donors. Amplification used 60 Vbeta primers and 13 Jbeta primers. The assay was immunoSEQ multiplex PCR, and TCRdb's table has in-frame clones only and misses some. The sample holds 150,000 or so clones, about four fifths seen once. Material for sequencing was PBMCs. The receptors shown here come from a young man in good health and CMV-seronegative.

The chain couples TRBV18 to TRBJ2-1, with 12 bases matching TRBD1. The ends lost 2 bases at V and 8 bases at J; junction bases unmatched: 4. The CDR3 contains 15 residues. Germline values: CDR1 KGHSH, CDR2 LQKENI. The CDR3 coding sequence is TGTGCCAGCTCACCAACGGGACAGGGGGCCCATGAGCAGTTCTTC. As protein: CASSPTGQGAHEQFF. Combining the CDR3 with reference TRBV18 and TRBJ2-1 gives the whole variable domain NAGVMQNPRHLVRRRGQEARLRCSPMKGHSHVYWYRQLPEEGLKFMVYLQKENIIDESGMPKERFSAEFPKEGPSILRIQQVVRGDSAAYFCASSPTGQGAHEQFFGPGTRLTVL.

The CDR3 DNA is TGCGCCAGCAGCTACCTAGCGCACTCCAGTACACAGGGGGCACGGGGGGATACGCAGTATTTT. Amino acid sequence: CASSYLAHSSTQGARGDTQYF. V and J are TRBV5-1 and TRBJ2-3, with 9 bases fitting TRBD1. Trimming cost V 3 bases and J 6 bases; bases outside gene matches: 26. The CDR3 extends over 21 amino acids. Germline V gene data show CDR1 as SGHRS and CDR2 as YFSETQ.

As regards this clone: One end of the junction is discordant with germline, which a read error may explain. The V and J genes are TRBV4-1 and TRBJ2-4; D ambiguous. CDR1 and CDR2 (germline): MGHRA, YSYEKL. The CDR3 covers 15 residues. The CDR3 is CASSQDPRQENSQYF. In DNA, the CDR3 is TGCGCCAGCAGCCAAGATCCCAGGCAGGAAAACAGTCAGTACTTC.

V usage is TRBV11-2 and J usage is TRBJ2-1; tentative D call: TRBD2 (7 bases). Germline V gene lookup returns CDR1 SGHAT and CDR2 FQNNGV. V gave up 7 bases and J gave up 3 bases, with 19 bases separating them. The CDR3 extends over 16 amino acids. The CDR3 DNA is TGTGCCAGCATCCTAGGGGGGGGGCACTACTACAATGAGCAGTTCTTC. The encoded protein is CASILGGGHYYNEQFF.

The J gene is TRBJ2-1, the V gene TRBV19; 14 bases line up with TRBD2. The CDR3 has 20 residues. Germline V gives CDR1 LNHDA, CDR2 SQIVND (reference sequence). Trimming cost V 4 bases and J 0 bases; bases outside gene matches: 11. The CDR3 spells CASSTPGLAGEYHSYNEQFF. The CDR3, as DNA: TGTGCCAGTAGTACGCCGGGACTAGCGGGGGAATATCACTCCTACAATGAGCAGTTCTTC.

This clone was seen once. The V gene is TRBV28, the J gene TRBJ1-1; D is undetermined. CDR1 is MDHEN and CDR2 is SYDVKM in the germline V gene. Between the trimmed V and J ends, which lost 7 bases and 8 bases, there was a span of 11 bases. The CDR3 length is 11 residues. CDR3 coding DNA: TGTGCCAGCACGTATACGAGAGAAGCTTTCTTT. Protein: CASTYTREAFF.

This clone was counted a few times. The chain recombines TRBV18 with TRBJ2-7, with TRBD1 matching over 8 bases. Germline CDR1 and CDR2: KGHSH and LQKENI. The junction had 9 bases not matched to a gene; V was cut back by 2 bases and J by 6 bases. The CDR3 runs 15 residues. The CDR3 region has the DNA TGTGCCAGCTCACCAACGGGAGACAGGGGACGCGAGCAGTACTTC. Encoded protein: CASSPTGDRGREQYF. Full variable domain (outside the CDR3, taken from reference TRBV18 and TRBJ2-7): NAGVMQNPRHLVRRRGQEARLRCSPMKGHSHVYWYRQLPEEGLKFMVYLQKENIIDESGMPKERFSAEFPKEGPSILRIQQVVRGDSAAYFCASSPTGDRGREQYFGPGTRLTVT.

The V gene is TRBV6-1, the J gene TRBJ2-2, with D maybe TRBD2 (6 bases). The CDR3 consists of 15 residues. CDR1 and CDR2 (germline): MNHNS, SASEGT. V lost 3 bases, J lost 6 bases, and 14 bases lay in between. The CDR3 region is CASSDLGGTAGELFF. The CDR3, as DNA: TGTGCCAGCAGTGATCTGGGGGGTACAGCCGGGGAGCTGTTTTTT.

The chain combines TRBV20-1 with TRBJ2-3, with no clear D. There are 11 residues in the CDR3. Trimming took off 6 bases at V and 3 bases at J, with 7 bases between the two ends. Germline V lookup: CDR1 DFQATT, CDR2 SNEGSKA (reference sequence). CDR3: CSALQTDTQYF. CDR3 coding DNA: TGCAGTGCCTTGCAGACAGATACGCAGTATTTT.